This T cell receptor beta chain comes out of a study of blood T cell repertoires in COVID-19. On the study more broadly: Specimens from acute and convalescent COVID-19 originated in the United States, Italy and Spain. The analysed material was cDNA or gDNA that came from T cells, B-cell-depleted T cells, or PBMCs.

Unmatched junction bases numbered 12, after V lost 7 bases and J lost 5 bases. Germline V CDR1 and CDR2: SGHRS, YFSETQ. The CDR3 runs 15 residues. As originally analysed: It was from reference gene primer amplification that nucleated cell counts were estimated. The assay was immunoSEQ multiplex PCR, and TCRdb's table has in-frame clones only and misses some. V, J and clone size are those of that table, while D and trimming were read from the DNA. Of about 250,000 clones in the sample, approximately 82% were seen once. This receptor was taken from an elderly man with acute or convalescent COVID-19. V gene TRBV5-1 combines with J gene TRBJ2-1, with 7 bases lining up with TRBD1. Material for sequencing was peripheral blood. As DNA, the CDR3 is TGCGCCAGCTACCCCGCCGGGACAGCAAACAATGAGCAGTTCTTC. As protein: CASYPAGTANNEQFF.